These 19 T cell receptor beta chains originate from one sample sequenced in a study of T cell responses to AZD1222 COVID-19 vaccine. Method: immunoSEQ multiplex PCR; TCRdb's copy keeps in-frame clones and lacks some. The data contain around 200,000 clones, around 88% of them singletons. The sequences come from peripheral blood, collected on day 0 of AZD1222 vaccination. The receptor set was obtained from an adult in good health.

This clone was observed many times. V gene TRBV5-1 combines with J gene TRBJ2-7; D gene unclear. This CDR3 has 11 amino acids. Germline V gene lookup returns CDR1 SGHRS and CDR2 YFSETQ. Trimming pared 1 base from V and 6 bases from J, leaving 5 bases between. The DNA of the CDR3 is TGCGCCAGCAGCTTGTTTGGCGAGCAGTACTTC. It codes for CASSLFGEQYF. Full variable domain (outside the CDR3, taken from reference TRBV5-1 and TRBJ2-7): KAGVTQTPRYLIKTRGQQVTLSCSPISGHRSVSWYQQTPGQGLQFLFEYFSETQRNKGNFPGRFSGRQFSNSRSEMNVSTLELGDSALYLCASSLFGEQYFGPGTRLTVT.

V usage is TRBV25-1 and J usage is TRBJ2-7; weak D call: TRBD1 (5 bases). The germline V and J ends were trimmed by 3 bases and 0 bases, with 12 bases remaining between them. The germline gives CDR1 MGHDK, CDR2 SYGVNS. The CDR3 is 15 residues long. This CDR3 reads CASSDNVGVSYEQYF. Written as DNA, the CDR3 is TGTGCCAGCAGTGATAACGTAGGGGTCTCCTACGAGCAGTACTTC.

V usage is TRBV25-1 and J usage is TRBJ1-1; 8 bases are a match to TRBD1. The J segment lost 4 bases and the V segment lost 7 bases, leaving 5 bases of the junction unmatched. Germline V gives CDR1 MGHDK, CDR2 SYGVNS. This CDR3 has 13 amino acids. The CDR3 DNA reads as TGTGCCAGCACCAGGGGGCGAGGCACTGAAGCTTTCTTT. Its translation is CASTRGRGTEAFF.

This chain connects TRBV2 to TRBJ2-7; 8 bases are a match to TRBD1. Germline CDR1 SNHLY, CDR2 FYNNEI. Losses at the gene ends were 7 bases for V and 7 bases for J; bases not matched to a gene: 6. The CDR3 length is 12 residues. CDR3 loop: CASTRDRREQYF. The CDR3 nucleotides are TGTGCCAGCACCCGGGACAGGCGTGAGCAGTACTTC.

The rearrangement joins TRBV9 to TRBJ1-1; D is undetermined. Per the germline V gene, CDR1 is SGDLS and CDR2 is YYNGEE. The V and J ends lost 2 bases and 1 base respectively, with 15 bases between them. The CDR3 spans 16 residues. CDR3 protein: CASSVGNMWENTEAFF. The CDR3 DNA reads TGTGCCAGCAGCGTTGGTAATATGTGGGAGAACACTGAAGCTTTCTTT.

V and J are TRBV7-2 and TRBJ1-1; D is perhaps TRBD1 (6 bases). In germline, CDR1 is SGHTA, CDR2 FQGNSA. The CDR3 runs 14 residues. The V and J ends lost 8 bases and 5 bases respectively, with 18 bases between them. CDR3 nucleotides: TGTGCCAGCGGGGGGCGTGCCTCGGGGACTGAAGCTTTCTTT. This sequence encodes CASGGRASGTEAFF.

The chain joins TRBV7-9 to TRBJ2-7; 7 nucleotides match TRBD2. CDR1 is SEHNR, CDR2 FQNEAQ, per germline (reference sequence). The CDR3 length is 14 residues. Trimming at V came to 2 bases and at J to 2 bases, leaving 3 bases not matched to a gene. Written as DNA, the CDR3 is TGTGCCAGCAGCTTAAGCGGGGCTACCTACGAGCAGTACTTC. Its protein product is CASSLSGATYEQYF. The variable domain in full, with the rest retrieved from reference TRBV7-9 and TRBJ2-7, is DTGVSQNPRHKITKRGQNVTFRCDPISEHNRLYWYRQTLGQGPEFLTYFQNEAQLEKSRLLSDRFSAERPKGSFSTLEIQRTEQGDSAMYLCASSLSGATYEQYFGPGTRLTVT.

This chain links TRBV24-1 with TRBJ1-5, with 9 bases fitting TRBD1. The germline V gene encodes CDR1 KGHDR and CDR2 SFDVKD. J gave up 3 bases and V 3 bases, and 2 bases lay outside the gene matches. The CDR3 consists of 15 residues. CDR3 DNA: TGTGCCACCAGTGATCGGGACAGGGACAATCAGCCCCAGCATTTT. Its protein is CATSDRDRDNQPQHF.

V and J are TRBV28 and TRBJ2-1; D possibly corresponds to TRBD1 (5 bases). V gave up 4 bases and J gave up 2 bases, with 9 bases separating them. Germline loops: CDR1 MDHEN, CDR2 SYDVKM. The CDR3 runs 14 residues. Here the CDR3 reads CASSSTVAYNEQFF. CDR3 nucleotide sequence: TGTGCCAGCAGTTCGACAGTTGCCTACAATGAGCAGTTCTTC.

The V gene is TRBV7-9, the J gene TRBJ1-1, with a possible D match to TRBD1 (6 bases). Trimming cost V 5 bases and J 12 bases, with 16 bases left between them. The V gene's germline CDR1 is SEHNR and CDR2 FQNEAQ (reference sequence). The CDR3 is 12 residues long. The chain's CDR3 is CASSNFGDTSFF. CDR3 coding DNA: TGTGCCAGCAGCAACTTTGGGGACACTTCTTTCTTT.

The rearrangement joins TRBV10-3 to TRBJ2-5, with a possible D match to TRBD2 (7 bases). Trimming stripped 6 bases from V and 4 bases from J, with 15 bases between. Germline loops: CDR1 ENHRY, CDR2 SYGVKD. This CDR3 has 14 residues. CDR3 nucleotides: TGTGCCATCAGCCCCGGGGGGCTGGGAGAGACCCAGTACTTC. Translated: CAISPGGLGETQYF.

This clone was detected only once. The rearrangement uses TRBV4-1 and TRBJ1-5; D ambiguous. There are 14 residues in the CDR3. V gave up 0 bases and J gave up 4 bases, with 7 bases separating them. Germline loops: CDR1 MGHRA, CDR2 YSYEKL. CDR3 nucleotides: TGCGCCAGCAGCCAAGATGGTCGAAATCAGCCCCAGCATTTT. Its translation is CASSQDGRNQPQHF.

V and J are TRBV29-1 and TRBJ1-2, with D possibly being TRBD1 (6 bases). Trimming left V 7 bases short and J 2 bases short, with 11 bases between. This CDR3 is 12 amino acids long. Germline-derived CDR1 and CDR2 are SQVTM and ANQGSEA. CDR3: CSARGGNYGYTF. As DNA, the CDR3 is TGCAGCGCCAGGGGAGGGAACTATGGCTACACCTTC.

This chain joins TRBV7-2 and TRBJ2-2; 9 bases align to TRBD2. This CDR3 region has 18 residues. Germline-derived CDR1 and CDR2 are SGHTA and FQGNSA. J was trimmed by 0 bases and V by 6 bases; bases with no gene match: 11. CDR3 sequence reads: CASSRRRAGGANTGELFF. The CDR3 DNA reads TGTGCCAGCAGTCGGCGACGAGCGGGGGGCGCGAACACCGGGGAGCTGTTTTTT.

This chain links TRBV29-1 with TRBJ2-3; 9 nucleotides line up with TRBD2. The trim removed 3 bases at V and 3 bases at J, leaving 10 bases unmatched. Germline assignment: CDR1 SQVTM and CDR2 ANQGSEA. The CDR3 loop spans 16 amino acids. The CDR3 coding sequence is TGCAGCGTTGAGGCGGCTGCGCTAGCGGGGACAGATACGCAGTATTTT. As protein: CSVEAAALAGTDTQYF.

This chain uses TRBV5-6 with TRBJ1-2; D is unresolved. CDR1 and CDR2 from the germline V gene are SGHDT and YYEEEE. The CDR3 has 17 residues. V lost 0 bases and J lost 2, with 17 bases in between. The CDR3 protein is CASSLDTPGVGNYGYTF. The CDR3 nucleotides are TGTGCCAGCAGCTTGGATACACCCGGAGTGGGGAACTATGGCTACACCTTC.

CDR3 DNA sequence: TGCGCCAGTCGACAGGACTTCTACGAGCAGTACTTC. Translation gives CASRQDFYEQYF. This chain links TRBV5-1 with TRBJ2-7; TRBD1 is a possible D gene (6 bases). The CDR3 contains 12 residues. CDR1 and CDR2 from the germline V gene are SGHRS and YFSETQ. Trimming removed 8 bases from V and 3 bases from J, with 12 bases in between.

In nucleotides, the CDR3 is TGCGCCAGCAGCCTGCCGGGACAGAGAAACACTGAAGCTTTCTTT. This sequence encodes CASSLPGQRNTEAFF. V usage is TRBV5-1 and J usage is TRBJ1-1; 7 bases match TRBD1. The trim removed 4 bases at V and 2 bases at J, leaving 8 bases unmatched. Germline CDR1 is SGHRS and CDR2 is YFSETQ. The CDR3 runs 15 residues.

The chain combines TRBV7-8 with TRBJ1-6; weak D call: TRBD1 (5 bases). The V and J ends lost 4 bases and 4 bases respectively, with 8 bases between them. Per germline, CDR1 SGHVS and CDR2 FQNEAQ. The length of the CDR3 is 14 residues. CDR3 sequence (DNA): TGTGCCAGCAGCTACAGGACTTATAATTCACCCCTCCACTTT. Translation gives CASSYRTYNSPLHF.